The 27 T cell receptor beta chains in this list originate from one sample, sequenced in a study of T cells in Graves' hyperthyroidism and ophthalmopathy. RNA transcripts provided the source from which TCR beta CDR3 regions were amplified. With the HTBI primer set, the TCR CDR3 went through a first round of RT-PCR. One entry per CDR3 protein, called by TCRdb with MiXCR from the multiplex PCR reads. The sample has roughly 720,000 distinct CDR3 sequences; 17% are singletons. The material sequenced was blood. The receptors derive from a man between 50 and 59 years old with Graves' hyperthyroidism.

The rearrangement links TRBV19 to TRBJ1-5; maybe TRBD1 (5 bases). There are 15 residues in the CDR3. V was trimmed by 6 bases and J by 2 bases, leaving 14 bases between them. Germline lookup yields CDR1 LNHDA and CDR2 SQIVND (reference sequence). The CDR3 DNA is TGTGCCAGTAGCCCCGAGACAGCCCGCAATCAGCCCCAGCATTTT. As protein: CASSPETARNQPQHF.

The V gene is TRBV5-1, the J gene TRBJ2-7; the D gene could be TRBD1 or TRBD2 (5 bases each). Germline V gene lookup returns CDR1 SGHRS and CDR2 YFSETQ. V lost 0 bases and J lost 6, with 13 bases in between. The CDR3 runs to 14 residues. CDR3 coding DNA: TGCGCCAGCAGCTTGGCCTATGGGACGGGCGAGCAGTACTTC. The encoded protein is CASSLAYGTGEQYF.

This chain joins TRBV19 and TRBJ1-1, with D possibly matching TRBD1 (6 bases). The CDR3 contains 16 residues. The germline V and J ends were trimmed by 5 bases and 2 bases, with 18 bases remaining between them. Germline V gene lookup returns CDR1 LNHDA and CDR2 SQIVND (reference sequence). CDR3 sequence: CASSPFAGGLNTEAFF. The CDR3 DNA follows: TGTGCCAGTAGTCCCTTTGCGGGGGGCCTTAACACTGAAGCTTTCTTT.

Many counts were recorded for this clonotype. The J gene is TRBJ1-2, the V gene TRBV12-3 or TRBV12-4, with TRBD1 identical over 7 bases. The CDR3 is made up of 15 amino acids. V lost 8 bases, J lost 4 bases, and 13 bases stayed unmatched. Here the CDR3 DNA reads TGTGCCAGCTCCCCCTTGGGACAGCGACTCTATGGCTACACCTTC. This codes for CASSPLGQRLYGYTF.

V usage is TRBV5-1 and J usage is TRBJ2-5, with 7 bases fitting TRBD1. The V and J ends lost 5 bases and 2 bases, in that order; junction bases with no gene match: 0. CDR3 length: 12 residues. Germline V gives CDR1 SGHRS, CDR2 YFSETQ. CDR3 in amino acids: CASRGQQETQYF. The CDR3 coding sequence is TGCGCCAGCAGGGGACAGCAAGAGACCCAGTACTTC.

The CDR3: CASSLMQSRNEQFF. CDR3 in DNA: TGTGCCAGCAGCTTAATGCAGTCTAGAAATGAGCAGTTCTTC. The chain links TRBV7-3 to TRBJ2-1; D is uncertain. Germline CDR1 reads SGHTA; CDR2 reads FQGTGA. The CDR3 runs 14 residues. Trimming took off 1 base at V and 7 bases at J, with 11 bases between the two ends.

At least ten counts were recorded for this clonotype. This chain joins TRBV29-1 and TRBJ2-7; D is ambiguous. The CDR3 spans 11 residues. Germline assignment: CDR1 SQVTM and CDR2 ANQGSEA. V lost 1 base and J lost 2, with 3 bases in between. As DNA, the CDR3 is TGCAGCGTTGAAGTTACCTACGAGCAGTACTTC. Protein sequence: CSVEVTYEQYF.

At least ten counts were recorded for this clonotype. V is TRBV5-1 and J is TRBJ2-5; the D gene is possibly TRBD1 (5 bases). Between the trimmed V and J ends, which lost 6 bases and 2 bases, there was a span of 11 bases. The CDR3 contains 13 residues. Germline-derived CDR1 and CDR2 are SGHRS and YFSETQ. CDR3 in amino acids: CASTVTEQETQYF. The DNA for the CDR3 is TGCGCCAGCACCGTGACAGAACAAGAGACCCAGTACTTC.

This clonotype turned up a few times. A read error may explain this, as a much larger clone is one base away. The chain couples TRBV2 to TRBJ1-5; a weak D match, TRBD1 (5 bases). Germline V lookup: CDR1 SNHLY, CDR2 FYNNEI. The CDR3 is made up of 15 amino acids. CDR3 region: CASSDRGLGNQSQHF. For the CDR3, the DNA is TGTGCCAGCAGTGATAGGGGTTTAGGCAATCAGTCCCAGCATTTT.

At least ten counts were recorded for this clonotype. A single base separates this from a much larger clone, so it may be a read error. The chain employs TRBV27 and TRBJ2-1; no clear D. The CDR3 runs to 11 residues. Germline V lookup: CDR1 MNHEY, CDR2 SMNVEV (reference sequence). Here the CDR3 DNA reads TGTGCCAGCAGTTCCTACACTGAGCAGTTCTTC. The encoded protein is CASSSYTEQFF.

This clonotype has at least ten counts. This rearrangement joins TRBV30 to TRBJ2-3, with 12 nucleotides matching TRBD2. Germline CDR1 reads GTSNPN; CDR2 reads SVGIG (reference sequence). The CDR3 sequence is 15 residues long. V dropped 7 bases and J dropped 4; count of bases not matched to a gene: 9. CDR3: CASIMTSGRPDTQYF. In nucleotides, the CDR3 is TGTGCCTCCATTATGACTAGCGGGAGACCAGATACGCAGTATTTT.

This clonotype was picked up a small number of times. This rearrangement joins TRBV4-1 to TRBJ1-4, with D possibly matching TRBD1 (5 bases). CDR1 and CDR2 from the germline V gene are MGHRA and YSYEKL. This CDR3 contains 15 residues. V lost 5 bases to trimming and J lost 5 bases, with 15 bases between them. The CDR3 protein is CASSLKDSNNEKLFF. The CDR3 DNA sequence: TGCGCCAGCAGCTTAAAAGACAGTAACAATGAAAAACTGTTTTTT.

The table lists this clonotype with many counts. V is TRBV25-1 and J is TRBJ2-3; TRBD2 aligns across 8 bases. The CDR3 spans 18 residues. After removal of 1 base from V and 3 bases from J, the junction contained 12 bases not matched to a gene. CDR1 is MGHDK and CDR2 is SYGVNS in the germline V gene. CDR3 region: CASSESPLTGGITDTQYF. The CDR3 DNA follows: TGTGCCAGCAGTGAATCACCACTTACGGGAGGGATTACAGATACGCAGTATTTT.

The genes are TRBV5-6 and TRBJ2-1; TRBD2 aligns across 9 bases. The ends lost 4 bases at V and 13 bases at J; junction bases unmatched: 9. This CDR3 region has 13 residues. CDR1 SGHDT and CDR2 YYEEEE come from the germline V gene. The CDR3 sequence is CASSLTSGTRQFF. The CDR3 DNA follows: TGTGCCAGCAGCCTGACTAGCGGCACACGTCAGTTCTTC.

This clonotype was observed a few times. V is TRBV29-1 and J is TRBJ1-5; no clear D gene. V lost 7 bases, J lost 6 bases, and 16 bases lay in between. The germline V gene encodes CDR1 SQVTM and CDR2 ANQGSEA. This CDR3 spans 13 amino acids. The CDR3 sequence is CSATDAIGQPQHF. In DNA, the CDR3 is TGCAGCGCTACGGACGCGATTGGTCAGCCCCAGCATTTT.

CDR3 coding DNA: TGTGCCAGCAGCCAAAGACAGACGAACACCGGGGAGCTGTTTTTT. Translation gives CASSQRQTNTGELFF. The chain has TRBV3-1 and TRBJ2-2, with D possibly being TRBD1 (5 bases). Germline lookup yields CDR1 LGHDT and CDR2 YNNKEL (reference sequence). This CDR3 has 15 residues. V shed 2 bases and J shed 0 bases, with 7 bases lying between them. The variable domain in full, with the rest retrieved from reference TRBV3-1 and TRBJ2-2, is DTAVSQTPKYLVTQMGNDKSIKCEQNLGHDTMYWYKQDSKKFLKIMFSYNNKELIINETVPNRFSPKSPDKAHLNLHINSLELGDSAVYFCASSQRQTNTGELFFGEGSRLTVL.

The J gene is TRBJ1-5, the V gene TRBV20-1; 9 bases agree with TRBD1. Per germline, CDR1 DFQATT and CDR2 SNEGSKA (reference sequence). V lost 5 bases, J lost 4 bases, and 6 bases stayed unmatched. CDR3 length: 14 residues. DNA of the CDR3: TGCAGTGCTCTCCCCGGGACAGGGAATCAGCCCCAGCATTTT. Protein: CSALPGTGNQPQHF.

This clonotype was counted ten times or more. The CDR3 bases are TGCAGCGGAGGGGGGGTGAATATGAACACTGAAGCTTTCTTT. This encodes CSGGGVNMNTEAFF. The chain uses TRBV29-1 and TRBJ1-1, with D maybe TRBD1 (6 bases). Germline assignment: CDR1 SQVTM and CDR2 ANQGSEA. Trimming took off 7 bases at V and 0 bases at J, with 15 bases between the two ends. The CDR3 length is 14 residues.

V usage is TRBV6-6 and J usage is TRBJ2-3, with 8 bases fitting TRBD2. Per germline, CDR1 MNHNY and CDR2 SVGAGI (reference sequence). CDR3 length equals 16 residues. Trimming at V came to 0 bases and at J to 0 bases, leaving 2 bases not matched to a gene. CDR3 nucleotides: TGTGCCAGCAGTTACTCTAGCGGGACTAGCACAGATACGCAGTATTTT. Translated: CASSYSSGTSTDTQYF.

The chain recombines TRBV19 with TRBJ2-2; 7 positions agree with TRBD2. The trim removed 6 bases at V and 1 base at J, leaving 5 bases unmatched. This CDR3 comprises 15 residues. Germline values: CDR1 LNHDA, CDR2 SQIVND (reference sequence). The CDR3 coding sequence is TGTGCCAGTAGCCCACTAGCGTGGAACACCGGGGAGCTGTTTTTT. Translating it yields CASSPLAWNTGELFF. Full variable domain (remainder filled in from reference TRBV19 and TRBJ2-2): DGGITQSPKYLFRKEGQNVTLSCEQNLNHDAMYWYRQDPGQGLRLIYYSQIVNDFQKGDIAEGYSVSREKKESFPLTVTSAQKNPTAFYLCASSPLAWNTGELFFGEGSRLTVL.

This clonotype was picked up one time. The rearrangement uses TRBV10-2 and TRBJ1-4; no definite D call. V dropped 0 bases and J dropped 4 bases, with 9 bases sitting between them. Germline V lookup: CDR1 WSHSY, CDR2 SAAADI. The CDR3 contains 15 residues. The CDR3 DNA reads as TGCGCCAGCAGTGAGTCAGGAACGCGTAATGAAAAACTGTTTTTT. Encoded protein: CASSESGTRNEKLFF.

Note on this clonotype: The germline gene is not matched at one end of the junction; a read error may be the cause. This chain joins TRBV6-1 and TRBJ2-5, with 10 nucleotides matching TRBD2. The CDR3 totals 16 residues. Germline V CDR1 and CDR2: MNHNS, SASEGT. Here the CDR3 reads CASSQAGGATWETQYF. CDR3 in DNA: TGTGCCAGCAGTCAAGCGGGAGGGGCGACGTGGGAGACCCAGTACTTC.

This clonotype was picked up many times. CDR3 nucleotide sequence: TGTGCCAGCAGTTCAAGAAAGGGGACAGTAAATTCACCCCTCCACTTT. Its protein product is CASSSRKGTVNSPLHF. The chain is built from TRBV28 and TRBJ1-6, with 7 bases identical to TRBD1. Trimming at V came to 4 bases and at J to 7 bases, leaving 10 bases not matched to a gene. Per the germline V gene, CDR1 is MDHEN and CDR2 is SYDVKM. CDR3 length: 16 residues.

This clonotype came up a few times. The chain joins TRBV29-1 to TRBJ1-2, with D tentatively TRBD1 (5 bases). CDR3 length: 13 residues. Trimming removed 7 bases at V and 5 bases at J, with 17 bases between. Germline V gives CDR1 SQVTM, CDR2 ANQGSEA. CDR3 sequence reads: CSAQGTLGYGYTF. Written as DNA, the CDR3 is TGCAGCGCTCAGGGTACTTTGGGGTATGGCTACACCTTC.

This clonotype has ten or more counts. The J gene is TRBJ1-2, the V gene TRBV11-2; D uncertain. Germline lookup yields CDR1 SGHAT and CDR2 FQNNGV. The CDR3 has 15 residues. V lost 1 base, J lost 7 bases, and 16 bases lay in between. In nucleotides, the CDR3 is TGTGCCAGCAGCTTAGTAAGGACCATGACGGGTGGCTACACCTTC. It translates to CASSLVRTMTGGYTF.

The chain links TRBV12-3 or TRBV12-4 to TRBJ2-5; no reliable D call. V lost 2 bases and J 1 base, leaving 8 bases between the germline ends. The CDR3 is made up of 14 amino acids. Written as DNA, the CDR3 is TGTGCCAGCAGTTTATCGGGCCGCCAAGAGACCCAGTACTTC. It codes for CASSLSGRQETQYF.

The table lists this clonotype with many counts. The chain employs TRBV15 and TRBJ1-5; D uncertain. With 1 base removed from V and 2 bases from J, the gap between germline ends came to 3 bases. Per germline, CDR1 LNHNV and CDR2 YYDKDF (reference sequence). The CDR3 sequence is 13 residues long. CDR3: CATSRGGNQPQHF. CDR3 in DNA: TGTGCCACCAGCAGAGGTGGCAATCAGCCCCAGCATTTT.